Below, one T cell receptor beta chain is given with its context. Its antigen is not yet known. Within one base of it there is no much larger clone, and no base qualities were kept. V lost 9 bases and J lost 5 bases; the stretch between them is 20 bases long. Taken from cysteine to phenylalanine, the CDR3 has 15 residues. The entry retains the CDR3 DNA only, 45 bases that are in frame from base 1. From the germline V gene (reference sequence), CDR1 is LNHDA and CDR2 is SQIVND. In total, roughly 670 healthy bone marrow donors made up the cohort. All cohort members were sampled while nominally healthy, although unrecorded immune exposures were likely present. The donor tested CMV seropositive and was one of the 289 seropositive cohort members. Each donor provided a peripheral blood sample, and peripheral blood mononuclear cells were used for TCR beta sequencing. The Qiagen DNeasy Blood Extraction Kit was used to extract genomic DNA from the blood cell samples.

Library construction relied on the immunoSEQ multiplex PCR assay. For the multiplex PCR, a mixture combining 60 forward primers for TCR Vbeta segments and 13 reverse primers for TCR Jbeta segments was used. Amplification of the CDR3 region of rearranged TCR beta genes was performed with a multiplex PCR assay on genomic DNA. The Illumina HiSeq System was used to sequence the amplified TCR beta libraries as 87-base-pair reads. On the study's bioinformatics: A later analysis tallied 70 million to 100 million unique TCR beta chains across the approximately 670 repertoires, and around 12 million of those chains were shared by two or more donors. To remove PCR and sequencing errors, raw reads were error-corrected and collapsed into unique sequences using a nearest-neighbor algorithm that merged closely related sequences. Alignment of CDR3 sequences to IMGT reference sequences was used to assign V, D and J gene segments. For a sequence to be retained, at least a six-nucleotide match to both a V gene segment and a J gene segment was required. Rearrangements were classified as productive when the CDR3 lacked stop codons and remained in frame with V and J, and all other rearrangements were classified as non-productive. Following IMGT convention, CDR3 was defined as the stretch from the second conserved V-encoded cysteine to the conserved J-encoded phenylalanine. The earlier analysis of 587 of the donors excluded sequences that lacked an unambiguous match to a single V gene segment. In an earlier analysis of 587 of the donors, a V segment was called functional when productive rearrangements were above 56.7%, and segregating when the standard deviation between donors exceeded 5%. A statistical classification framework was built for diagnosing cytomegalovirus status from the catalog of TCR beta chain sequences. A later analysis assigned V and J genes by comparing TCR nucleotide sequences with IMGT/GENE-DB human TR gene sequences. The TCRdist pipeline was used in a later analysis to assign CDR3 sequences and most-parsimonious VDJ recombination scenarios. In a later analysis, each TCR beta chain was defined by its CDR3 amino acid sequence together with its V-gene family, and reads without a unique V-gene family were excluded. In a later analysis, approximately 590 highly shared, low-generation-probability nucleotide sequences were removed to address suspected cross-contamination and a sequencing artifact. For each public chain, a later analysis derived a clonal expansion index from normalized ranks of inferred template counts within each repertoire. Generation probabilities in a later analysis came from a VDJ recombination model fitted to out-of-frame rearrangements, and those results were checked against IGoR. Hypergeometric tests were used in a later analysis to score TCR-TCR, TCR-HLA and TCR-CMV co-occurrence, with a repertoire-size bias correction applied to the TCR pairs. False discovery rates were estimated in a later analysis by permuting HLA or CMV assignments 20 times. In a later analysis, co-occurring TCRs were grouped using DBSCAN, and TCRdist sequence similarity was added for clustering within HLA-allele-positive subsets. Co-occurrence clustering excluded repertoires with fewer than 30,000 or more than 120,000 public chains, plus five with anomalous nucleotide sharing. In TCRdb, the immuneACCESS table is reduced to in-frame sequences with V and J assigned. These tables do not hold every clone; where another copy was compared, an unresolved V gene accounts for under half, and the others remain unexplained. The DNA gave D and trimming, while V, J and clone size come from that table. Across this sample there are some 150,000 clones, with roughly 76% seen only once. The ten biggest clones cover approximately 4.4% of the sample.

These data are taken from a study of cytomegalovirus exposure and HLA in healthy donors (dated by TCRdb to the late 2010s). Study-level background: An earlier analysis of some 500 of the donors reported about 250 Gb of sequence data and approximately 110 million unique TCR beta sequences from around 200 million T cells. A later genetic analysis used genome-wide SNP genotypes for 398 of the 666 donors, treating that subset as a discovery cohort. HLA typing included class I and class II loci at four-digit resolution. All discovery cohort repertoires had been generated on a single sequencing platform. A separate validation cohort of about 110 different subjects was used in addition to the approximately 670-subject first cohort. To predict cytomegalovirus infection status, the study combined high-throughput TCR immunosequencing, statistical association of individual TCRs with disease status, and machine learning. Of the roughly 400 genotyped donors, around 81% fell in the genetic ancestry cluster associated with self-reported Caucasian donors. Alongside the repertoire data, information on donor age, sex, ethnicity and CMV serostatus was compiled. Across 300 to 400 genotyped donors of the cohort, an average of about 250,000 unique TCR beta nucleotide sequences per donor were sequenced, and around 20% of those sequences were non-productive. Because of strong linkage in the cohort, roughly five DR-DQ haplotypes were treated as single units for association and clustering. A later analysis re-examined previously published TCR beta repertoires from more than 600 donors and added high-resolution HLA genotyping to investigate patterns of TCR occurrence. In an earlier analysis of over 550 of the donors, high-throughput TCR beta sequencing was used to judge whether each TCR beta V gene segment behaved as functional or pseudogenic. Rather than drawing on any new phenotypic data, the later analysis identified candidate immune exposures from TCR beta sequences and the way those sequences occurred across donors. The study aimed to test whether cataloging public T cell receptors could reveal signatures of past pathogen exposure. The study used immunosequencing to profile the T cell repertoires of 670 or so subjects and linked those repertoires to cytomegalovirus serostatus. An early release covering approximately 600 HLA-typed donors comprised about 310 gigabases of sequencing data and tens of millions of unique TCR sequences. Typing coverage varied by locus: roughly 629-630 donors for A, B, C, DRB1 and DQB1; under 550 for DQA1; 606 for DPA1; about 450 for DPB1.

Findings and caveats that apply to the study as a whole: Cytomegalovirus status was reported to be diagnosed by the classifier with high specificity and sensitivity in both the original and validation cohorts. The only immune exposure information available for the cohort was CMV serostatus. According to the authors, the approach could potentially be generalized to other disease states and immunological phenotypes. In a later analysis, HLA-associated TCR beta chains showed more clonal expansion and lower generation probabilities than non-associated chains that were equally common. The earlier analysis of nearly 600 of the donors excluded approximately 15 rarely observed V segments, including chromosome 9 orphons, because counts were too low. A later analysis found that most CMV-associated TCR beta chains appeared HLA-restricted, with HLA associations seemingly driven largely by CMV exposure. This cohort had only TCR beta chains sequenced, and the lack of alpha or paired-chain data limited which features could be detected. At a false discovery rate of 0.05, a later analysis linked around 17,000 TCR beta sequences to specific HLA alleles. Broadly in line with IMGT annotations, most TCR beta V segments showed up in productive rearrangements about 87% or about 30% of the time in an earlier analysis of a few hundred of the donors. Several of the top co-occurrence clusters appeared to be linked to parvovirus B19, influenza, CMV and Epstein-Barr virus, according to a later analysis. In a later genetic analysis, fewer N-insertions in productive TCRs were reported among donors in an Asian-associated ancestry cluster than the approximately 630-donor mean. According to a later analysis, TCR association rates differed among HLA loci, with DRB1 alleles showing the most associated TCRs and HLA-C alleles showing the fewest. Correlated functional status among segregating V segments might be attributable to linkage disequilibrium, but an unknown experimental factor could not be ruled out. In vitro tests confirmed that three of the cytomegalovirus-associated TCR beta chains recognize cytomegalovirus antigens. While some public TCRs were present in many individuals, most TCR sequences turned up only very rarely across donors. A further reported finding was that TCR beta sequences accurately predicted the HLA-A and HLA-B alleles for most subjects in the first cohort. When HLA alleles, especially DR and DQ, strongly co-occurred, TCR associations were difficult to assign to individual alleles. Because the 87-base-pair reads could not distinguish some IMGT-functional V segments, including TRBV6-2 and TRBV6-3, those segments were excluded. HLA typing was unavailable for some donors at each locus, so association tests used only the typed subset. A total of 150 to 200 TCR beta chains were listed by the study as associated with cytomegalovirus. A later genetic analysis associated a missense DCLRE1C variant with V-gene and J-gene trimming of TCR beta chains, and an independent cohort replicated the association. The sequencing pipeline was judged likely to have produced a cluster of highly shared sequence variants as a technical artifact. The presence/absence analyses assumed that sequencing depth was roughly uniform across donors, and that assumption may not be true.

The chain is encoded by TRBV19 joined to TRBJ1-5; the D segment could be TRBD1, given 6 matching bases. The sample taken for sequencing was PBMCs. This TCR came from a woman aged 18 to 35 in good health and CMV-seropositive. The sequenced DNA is TGTGCCAGCTCATCGTTCAGGGGTGAGGATCAGCCCCAGCATTTT. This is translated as CASSSFRGEDQPQHF.